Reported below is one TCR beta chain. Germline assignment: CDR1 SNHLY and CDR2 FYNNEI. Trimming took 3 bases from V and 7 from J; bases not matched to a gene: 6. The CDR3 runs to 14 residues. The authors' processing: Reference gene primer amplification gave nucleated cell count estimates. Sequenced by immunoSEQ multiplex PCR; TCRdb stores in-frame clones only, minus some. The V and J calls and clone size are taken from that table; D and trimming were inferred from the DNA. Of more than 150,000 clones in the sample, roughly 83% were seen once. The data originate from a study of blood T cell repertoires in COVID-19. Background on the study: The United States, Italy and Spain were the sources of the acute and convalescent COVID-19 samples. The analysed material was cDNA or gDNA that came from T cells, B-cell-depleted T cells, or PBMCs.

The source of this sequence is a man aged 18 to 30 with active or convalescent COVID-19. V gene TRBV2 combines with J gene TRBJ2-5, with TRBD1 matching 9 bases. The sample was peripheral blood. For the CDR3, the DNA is TGTGCCAGCAGTGAGGGGACAGGGATTATGACCCAGTACTTC. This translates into CASSEGTGIMTQYF. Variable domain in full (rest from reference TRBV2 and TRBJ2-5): EPEVTQTPSHQVTQMGQEVILRCVPISNHLYFYWYRQILGQKVEFLVSFYNNEISEKSEIFDDQFSVERPDGSNFTLKIRSTKLEDSAMYFCASSEGTGIMTQYFGPGTRLLVL.